This T cell receptor (beta chain) was sequenced for a study of OX40 agonist ivuxolimab in advanced cancers. Whole-study context: Patients were dosed intravenously with ivuxolimab at 0.01 to 10 mg/kg every 2 weeks. Participants, roughly 80% male, averaged roughly 60 years of age, ranging from roughly 20 to 80. Anti-PD-1, anti-PD-L1 or anti-CTLA-4 therapy given earlier was allowed, and approximately 40% had some.

V was clipped by 6 bases and J by 5 bases; unmatched bases: 6. CDR1 is MNHNY and CDR2 is SVGAGI in the germline V gene (reference sequence). This CDR3 has 14 residues. Study-level results: Specificity for antigen went undetermined in the expanded peripheral T cells.

Some clones are missing from TCRdb's copy, which holds only in-frame ones; the method was immunoSEQ multiplex PCR. The table lists about 40,000 clones, around 90% of them singletons, with 9.5% to 15% in the top ten. A remark on this clone: Its antigen is undetermined.

The gene calls are TRBV6-6 and TRBJ2-7, with 11 bases that match TRBD2. This specimen was CD4+ or CD8+ T cells sorted from blood, taken in a trial of the OX40 agonist ivuxolimab. The sequence came from an adult with an advanced solid tumor such as melanoma, head and neck, liver or kidney cancer. In DNA, the CDR3 is TGTGCCAGCAGCCCACTAGCGGGAGACCACGAGCAGTACTTC. Translation: CASSPLAGDHEQYF.